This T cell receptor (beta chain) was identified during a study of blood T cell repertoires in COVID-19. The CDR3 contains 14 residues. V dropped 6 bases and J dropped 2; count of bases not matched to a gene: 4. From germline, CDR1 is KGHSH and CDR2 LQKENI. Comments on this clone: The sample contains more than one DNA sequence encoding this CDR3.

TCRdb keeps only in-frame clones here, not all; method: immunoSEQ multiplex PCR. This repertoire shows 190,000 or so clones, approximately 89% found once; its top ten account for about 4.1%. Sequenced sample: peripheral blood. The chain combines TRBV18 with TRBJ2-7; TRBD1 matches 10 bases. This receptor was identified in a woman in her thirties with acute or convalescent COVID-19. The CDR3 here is CASSPGTGAYEQYF. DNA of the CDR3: TGTGCCAGCTCCCCCGGGACAGGGGCCTACGAGCAGTACTTC.